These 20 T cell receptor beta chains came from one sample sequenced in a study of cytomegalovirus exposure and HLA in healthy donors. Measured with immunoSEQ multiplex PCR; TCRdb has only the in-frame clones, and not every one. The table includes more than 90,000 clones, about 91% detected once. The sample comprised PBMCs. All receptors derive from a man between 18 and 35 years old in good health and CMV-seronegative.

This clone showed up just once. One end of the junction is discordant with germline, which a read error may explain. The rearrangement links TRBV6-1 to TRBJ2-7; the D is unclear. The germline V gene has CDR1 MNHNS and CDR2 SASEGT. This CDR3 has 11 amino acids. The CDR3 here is CATSQTYEQYF. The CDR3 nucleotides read TGTGCCACCAGTCAAACCTACGAGCAGTACTTC.

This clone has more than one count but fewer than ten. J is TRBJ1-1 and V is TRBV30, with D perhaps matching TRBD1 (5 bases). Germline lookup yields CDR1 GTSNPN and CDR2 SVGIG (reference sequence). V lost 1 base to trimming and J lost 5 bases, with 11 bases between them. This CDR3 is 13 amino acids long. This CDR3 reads CAWSGSGGTEAFF. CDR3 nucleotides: TGTGCCTGGAGTGGCAGCGGGGGGACTGAAGCTTTCTTT.

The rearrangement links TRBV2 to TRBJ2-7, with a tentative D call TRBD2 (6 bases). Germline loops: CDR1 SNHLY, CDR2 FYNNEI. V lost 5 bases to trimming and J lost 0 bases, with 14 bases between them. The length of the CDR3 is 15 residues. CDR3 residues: CASSYGAGSSYEQYF. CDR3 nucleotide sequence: TGTGCCAGCAGTTACGGGGCGGGGAGCTCCTACGAGCAGTACTTC. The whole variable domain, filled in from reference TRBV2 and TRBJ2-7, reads EPEVTQTPSHQVTQMGQEVILRCVPISNHLYFYWYRQILGQKVEFLVSFYNNEISEKSEIFDDQFSVERPDGSNFTLKIRSTKLEDSAMYFCASSYGAGSSYEQYFGPGTRLTVT.

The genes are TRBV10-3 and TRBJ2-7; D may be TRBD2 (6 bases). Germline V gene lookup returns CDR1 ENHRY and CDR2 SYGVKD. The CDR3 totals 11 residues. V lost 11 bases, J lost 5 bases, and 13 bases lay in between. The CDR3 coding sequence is TGTGCCTCCTCTGCGGGGCACGAGCAGTACTTC. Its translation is CASSAGHEQYF.

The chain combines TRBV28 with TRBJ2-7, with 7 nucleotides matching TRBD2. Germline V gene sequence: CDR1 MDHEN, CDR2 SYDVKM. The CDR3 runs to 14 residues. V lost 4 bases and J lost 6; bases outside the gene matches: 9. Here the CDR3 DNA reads TGTGCCAGCAGTTCGCGGAGGTTAGCGGGCGAGCAGTACTTC. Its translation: CASSSRRLAGEQYF.

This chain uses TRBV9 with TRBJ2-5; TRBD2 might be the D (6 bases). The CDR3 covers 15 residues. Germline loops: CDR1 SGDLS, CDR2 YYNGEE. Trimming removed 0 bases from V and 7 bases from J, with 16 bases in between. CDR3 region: CASSVGSGGTGTQYF. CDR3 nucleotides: TGTGCCAGCAGCGTAGGAAGCGGCGGGACCGGGACCCAGTACTTC.

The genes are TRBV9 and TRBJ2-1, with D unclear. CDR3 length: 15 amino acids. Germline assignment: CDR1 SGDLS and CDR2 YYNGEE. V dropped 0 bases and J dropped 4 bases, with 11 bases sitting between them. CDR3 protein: CASSVGVSPYNEQFF. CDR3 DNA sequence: TGTGCCAGCAGCGTAGGTGTTAGTCCTTACAATGAGCAGTTCTTC.

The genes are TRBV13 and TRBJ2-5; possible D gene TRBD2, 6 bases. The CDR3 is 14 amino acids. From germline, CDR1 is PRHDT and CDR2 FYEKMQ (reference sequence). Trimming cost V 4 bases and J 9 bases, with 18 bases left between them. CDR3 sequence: CASSSERKPGAQYF. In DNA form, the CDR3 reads TGTGCCAGCAGCTCCGAACGGAAGCCGGGGGCCCAGTACTTC.

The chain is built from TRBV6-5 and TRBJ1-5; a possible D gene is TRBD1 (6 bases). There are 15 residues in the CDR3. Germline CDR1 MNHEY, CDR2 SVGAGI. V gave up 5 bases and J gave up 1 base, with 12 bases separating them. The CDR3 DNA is TGTGCCAGCAGTCGCAGGGGAGGGAGCAATCAGCCCCAGCATTTT. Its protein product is CASSRRGGSNQPQHF.

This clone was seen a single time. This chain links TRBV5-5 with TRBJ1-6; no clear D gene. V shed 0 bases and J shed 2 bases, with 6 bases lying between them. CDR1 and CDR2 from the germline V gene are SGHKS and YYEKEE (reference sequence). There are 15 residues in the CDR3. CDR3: CASSLAGAYNSPLHF. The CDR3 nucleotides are TGTGCCAGCAGCTTGGCCGGGGCCTATAATTCACCCCTCCACTTT.

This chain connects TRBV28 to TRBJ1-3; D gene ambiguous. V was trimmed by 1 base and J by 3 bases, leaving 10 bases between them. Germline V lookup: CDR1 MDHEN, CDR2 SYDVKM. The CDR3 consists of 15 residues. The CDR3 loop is CASSLSTRYGNTIYF. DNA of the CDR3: TGTGCCAGCAGTTTATCGACACGGTATGGAAACACCATATATTTT.

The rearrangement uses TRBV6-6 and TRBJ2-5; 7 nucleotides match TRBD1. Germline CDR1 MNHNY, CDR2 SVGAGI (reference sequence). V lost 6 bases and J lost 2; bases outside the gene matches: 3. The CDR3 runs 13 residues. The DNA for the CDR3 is TGTGCCAGCAGATACAGGGGACAAGAGACCCAGTACTTC. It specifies CASRYRGQETQYF.

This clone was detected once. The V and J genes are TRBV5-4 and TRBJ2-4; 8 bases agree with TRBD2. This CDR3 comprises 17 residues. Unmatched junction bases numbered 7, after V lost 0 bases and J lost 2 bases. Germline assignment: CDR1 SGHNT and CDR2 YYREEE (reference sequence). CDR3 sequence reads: CASSLGRAGGTKNIQYF. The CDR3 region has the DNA TGTGCCAGCAGCTTGGGGAGGGCGGGAGGAACCAAAAACATTCAGTACTTC.

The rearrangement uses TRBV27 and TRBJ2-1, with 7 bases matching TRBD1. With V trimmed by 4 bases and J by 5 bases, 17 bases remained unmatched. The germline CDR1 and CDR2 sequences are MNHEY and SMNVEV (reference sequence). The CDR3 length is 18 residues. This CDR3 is CASSSTRETGIYHNEQFF. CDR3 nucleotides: TGTGCCAGCAGTTCGACTCGAGAGACAGGGATCTACCACAATGAGCAGTTCTTC.

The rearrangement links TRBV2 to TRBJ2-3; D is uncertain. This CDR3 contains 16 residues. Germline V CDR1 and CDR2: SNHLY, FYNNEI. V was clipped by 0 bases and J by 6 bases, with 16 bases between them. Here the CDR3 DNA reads TGTGCCAGCAGTGAAGCGAGTATGGTAGAATTTGATACGCAGTATTTT. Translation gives CASSEASMVEFDTQYF.

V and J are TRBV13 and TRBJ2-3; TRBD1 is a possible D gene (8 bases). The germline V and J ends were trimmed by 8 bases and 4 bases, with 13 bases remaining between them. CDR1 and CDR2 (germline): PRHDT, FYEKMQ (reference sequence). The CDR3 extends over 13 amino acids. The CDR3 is CASQTGGADTQYF. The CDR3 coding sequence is TGTGCCAGCCAAACAGGGGGGGCAGATACGCAGTATTTT.

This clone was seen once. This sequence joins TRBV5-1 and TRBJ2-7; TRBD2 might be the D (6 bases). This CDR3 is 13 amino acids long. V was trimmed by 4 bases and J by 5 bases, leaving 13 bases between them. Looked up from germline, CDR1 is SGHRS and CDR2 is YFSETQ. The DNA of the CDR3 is TGCGCCAGCAGCCTGCGGGAAGGCCACGAGCAGTACTTC. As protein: CASSLREGHEQYF. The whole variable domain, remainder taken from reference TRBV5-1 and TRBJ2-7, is KAGVTQTPRYLIKTRGQQVTLSCSPISGHRSVSWYQQTPGQGLQFLFEYFSETQRNKGNFPGRFSGRQFSNSRSEMNVSTLELGDSALYLCASSLREGHEQYFGPGTRLTVT.

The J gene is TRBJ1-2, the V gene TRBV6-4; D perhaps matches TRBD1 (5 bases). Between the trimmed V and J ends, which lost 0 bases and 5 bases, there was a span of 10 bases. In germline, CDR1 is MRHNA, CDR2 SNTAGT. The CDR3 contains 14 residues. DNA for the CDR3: TGTGCCAGCAGTGACTCGGGGACTCTTTATGGCTACACCTTC. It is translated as CASSDSGTLYGYTF.

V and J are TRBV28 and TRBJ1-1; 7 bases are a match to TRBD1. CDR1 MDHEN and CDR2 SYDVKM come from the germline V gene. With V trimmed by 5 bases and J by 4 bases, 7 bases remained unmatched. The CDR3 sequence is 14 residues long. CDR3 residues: CASSVLQGSTEAFF. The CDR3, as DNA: TGTGCCAGCAGTGTGTTACAGGGGAGCACTGAAGCTTTCTTT.

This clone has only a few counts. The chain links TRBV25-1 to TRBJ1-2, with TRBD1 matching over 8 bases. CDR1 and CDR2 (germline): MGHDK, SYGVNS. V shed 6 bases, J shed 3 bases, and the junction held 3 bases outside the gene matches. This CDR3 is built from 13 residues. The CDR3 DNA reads TGTGCCAGCAGCCTACAGGGGGACTATGGCTACACCTTC. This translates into CASSLQGDYGYTF.